These T cell receptor beta chains were read from a single sample in a study of T cell repertoires in cytomegalovirus infection. MiXCR, applied by TCRdb to the reads, yields one record per CDR3 protein. The repertoire holds approximately 260,000 distinct CDR3 sequences, with around 15% as singletons. The sample taken for sequencing was CD8+ T cells from PBMCs. All receptors derive from a human donor in good health (CMV status not recorded). Some clones in this sample may be carry-over from other donors' samples. CDR3s include the opening cysteine and the closing phenylalanine or tryptophan. The D gene is left open where the match is weak. For some rows the clone size is stated as once, few or many, or as a class when expanded; others skip it.

CDR3 DNA: TGTGCCAGCAGCTCCGGGGGCCGGGGACAAGAGACCCAGTACTTC; CDR3 protein: CASSSGGRGQETQYF; clone size: few; V gene: TRBV11-2; D gene: .; J gene: TRBJ2-5
CDR3 DNA: TGCACCTCAACGGGAGACAGGGGACTCCCCACAGATACGCAGTATTTT; CDR3 protein: CTSTGDRGLPTDTQYF; clone size: few; V gene: TRBV29-1; D gene: TRBD1; J gene: TRBJ2-3
CDR3 DNA: TGTGCCATCAGCTTAGAGGGGTCGAACACTGAAGCTTTCTTT; CDR3 protein: CAISLEGSNTEAFF; clone size: .; V gene: TRBV7-9; D gene: .; J gene: TRBJ1-1
CDR3 DNA: TGTGCCAGCTACAGAACAGAAAACTCCTACGAGCAGTACTTC; CDR3 protein: CASYRTENSYEQYF; clone size: few; V gene: TRBV6-1; D gene: .; J gene: TRBJ2-7
CDR3 DNA: TGTGCCAGCAGCTCGCCAACAGACAGGGAGGGTGGCTACACCTTC; CDR3 protein: CASSSPTDREGGYTF; clone size: .; V gene: TRBV7-9; D gene: TRBD1; J gene: TRBJ1-2
CDR3 DNA: TGTGCCAGCAGGGCGGCCAATCAGCCCCAGCATTTT; CDR3 protein: CASRAANQPQHF; clone size: many; V gene: TRBV12-3/TRBV12-4; D gene: .; J gene: TRBJ1-5
CDR3 DNA: TGCAGCGTTGTGAGGGGAGACAATGAGCAGTTCTTC; CDR3 protein: CSVVRGDNEQFF; clone size: .; V gene: TRBV29-1; D gene: .; J gene: TRBJ2-1
CDR3 DNA: TGCGCCAGCAGCCCAACTTGGGGTTCGGGAGGAAACACCATATATTTT; CDR3 protein: CASSPTWGSGGNTIYF; clone size: many; V gene: TRBV4-3; D gene: .; J gene: TRBJ1-3
CDR3 DNA: TGTGCCAGCAGCTTACGCCCAGCCCATGGACTAGCGGAATACAATGAGCAGTTCTTC; CDR3 protein: CASSLRPAHGLAEYNEQFF; clone size: many; V gene: TRBV7-2; D gene: TRBD2; J gene: TRBJ2-1
CDR3 DNA: TGTGCCAGCAGCACACAGGGGGCGTTTAAGTACGAGCAGTACTTC; CDR3 protein: CASSTQGAFKYEQYF; clone size: few; V gene: TRBV7-9; D gene: TRBD1; J gene: TRBJ2-7
CDR3 DNA: TGCGCCAGCGGGGAAGAGACCCAGTACTTC; CDR3 protein: CASGEETQYF; clone size: many; V gene: TRBV4-1; D gene: .; J gene: TRBJ2-5
CDR3 DNA: TGTGCCAGCACCTCCGGGACTAGGACCTCCTACGAGCAGTACTTC; CDR3 protein: CASTSGTRTSYEQYF; clone size: many; V gene: TRBV6-6; D gene: TRBD2; J gene: TRBJ2-7
CDR3 DNA: TGTGCCAGCAGTGAATGGGGCAGGGATATACATGGCTACACCTTC; CDR3 protein: CASSEWGRDIHGYTF; clone size: many; V gene: TRBV25-1; D gene: .; J gene: TRBJ1-2
CDR3 DNA: TGTGCCAGCAGTGATCCGAGGAGCTCCTACGAGCAGTACTTC; CDR3 protein: CASSDPRSSYEQYF; clone size: .; V gene: TRBV2; D gene: .; J gene: TRBJ2-7
CDR3 DNA: TGTGCCAGCAGCTTCGAGGGGGGGTCCTACGAGCAGTACTTC; CDR3 protein: CASSFEGGSYEQYF; clone size: few; V gene: TRBV7-9; D gene: .; J gene: TRBJ2-7
CDR3 DNA: TGTGCCAGCAGCTTAGCGGGGGAAGGGACAGATACGCAGTATTTT; CDR3 protein: CASSLAGEGTDTQYF; clone size: many; V gene: TRBV6-4; D gene: TRBD2; J gene: TRBJ2-3
CDR3 DNA: TGTGCCGGAGGACTAGCGGGGGGCACGCAGTATTTT; CDR3 protein: CAGGLAGGTQYF; clone size: .; V gene: TRBV13; D gene: TRBD2; J gene: TRBJ2-3
CDR3 DNA: TGCGCCAGCAGCCAAGCGGGGGGGTACAATGAGCAGTTCTTC; CDR3 protein: CASSQAGGYNEQFF; clone size: few; V gene: TRBV4-3; D gene: TRBD2; J gene: TRBJ2-1
CDR3 DNA: TGTGCCAGCTGGACCGGGACAATCACAGATACGCAGTATTTT; CDR3 protein: CASWTGTITDTQYF; clone size: few; V gene: TRBV12-3/TRBV12-4; D gene: .; J gene: TRBJ2-3
CDR3 DNA: TGTGCCAGCAGTCCCCCCGACGGACAGCCCCAGCATTTT; CDR3 protein: CASSPPDGQPQHF; clone size: .; V gene: TRBV2; D gene: .; J gene: TRBJ1-5
CDR3 DNA: TGCGCCAGCAGCCCGGTAGCCGTATCCTACAATGAGCAGTTCTTC; CDR3 protein: CASSPVAVSYNEQFF; clone size: .; V gene: TRBV4-1; D gene: .; J gene: TRBJ2-1
CDR3 DNA: TGTGCCAGCAGTGACTCGGAAATGGATACGCAGTATTTT; CDR3 protein: CASSDSEMDTQYF; clone size: many; V gene: TRBV6-4; D gene: .; J gene: TRBJ2-3
CDR3 DNA: TGTGCCAGCAGCCCAGCTACGGGTGAGCAGTACTTC; CDR3 protein: CASSPATGEQYF; clone size: many; V gene: TRBV12-3/TRBV12-4; D gene: .; J gene: TRBJ2-7
CDR3 DNA: TGTGCCAGCAGTTACTCGCCTGGGACGGGGGCGAACACCGGGGAGCTGTTTTTT; CDR3 protein: CASSYSPGTGANTGELFF; clone size: many; V gene: TRBV6-5; D gene: .; J gene: TRBJ2-2
CDR3 DNA: TGTGCCAGCAGCCCTAGCGCAGGGGGGCGTGGTGAGCAGTTCTTC; CDR3 protein: CASSPSAGGRGEQFF; clone size: .; V gene: TRBV12-3/TRBV12-4; D gene: .; J gene: TRBJ2-1
CDR3 DNA: TGTGCCAGCAGCCAAGATGTAGGACGGGGGGGCACAGATACGCAGTATTTT; CDR3 protein: CASSQDVGRGGTDTQYF; clone size: .; V gene: TRBV14; D gene: TRBD2; J gene: TRBJ2-3
CDR3 DNA: TGTGCCAGCAGCTTAGCGCCGGGATCGAACACCGGGGAGCTGTTTTTT; CDR3 protein: CASSLAPGSNTGELFF; clone size: few; V gene: TRBV7-6; D gene: .; J gene: TRBJ2-2
CDR3 DNA: TGTGCCAGTAGTATATACGGGGACAGGGGGACTCTAAATGAGCAGTTCTTC; CDR3 protein: CASSIYGDRGTLNEQFF; clone size: once; V gene: TRBV19; D gene: TRBD1; J gene: TRBJ2-1
CDR3 DNA: TGCAGCGTTGAAATGTGGGAGTCTAGCACAGATACGCAGTATTTT; CDR3 protein: CSVEMWESSTDTQYF; clone size: few; V gene: TRBV29-1; D gene: .; J gene: TRBJ2-3
CDR3 DNA: TGTGCCAGCAGAACTAGCGGGGGGGCCAATGAGCAGTTCTTC; CDR3 protein: CASRTSGGANEQFF; clone size: few; V gene: TRBV12-3/TRBV12-4; D gene: TRBD2; J gene: TRBJ2-1
CDR3 DNA: TGTGCCATCAGATCCCGTGAGGGGGAGGAGAACACTGAAGCTTTCTTT; CDR3 protein: CAIRSREGEENTEAFF; clone size: few; V gene: TRBV10-3; D gene: .; J gene: TRBJ1-1
CDR3 DNA: TGTGCCAGCAGCTTACATCCAAATTCACCCCTCCACTTT; CDR3 protein: CASSLHPNSPLHF; clone size: many; V gene: TRBV7-3; D gene: .; J gene: TRBJ1-6
CDR3 DNA: TGTGCCAGCAGTTTATCCTGGGGGGTCGGGGACATTCAGTACTTC; CDR3 protein: CASSLSWGVGDIQYF; clone size: .; V gene: TRBV27; D gene: .; J gene: TRBJ2-4
CDR3 DNA: TGTGCCACCAGCAGAGATCTGGGTCTGTACAATGAGCAGTTCTTC; CDR3 protein: CATSRDLGLYNEQFF; clone size: .; V gene: TRBV15; D gene: .; J gene: TRBJ2-1
CDR3 DNA: TGTGCCAGCAGCTGGGGGGGGAGTCCTCCCTACAATGAGCAGTTCTTC; CDR3 protein: CASSWGGSPPYNEQFF; clone size: few; V gene: TRBV5-5; D gene: TRBD2; J gene: TRBJ2-1
CDR3 DNA: TGCAGTGCCCCGCCCCCCCGACAGGGTATCTCCTACGAGCAGTACTTC; CDR3 protein: CSAPPPRQGISYEQYF; clone size: .; V gene: TRBV20-1; D gene: TRBD1; J gene: TRBJ2-7
CDR3 DNA: TGTGCCAGCAGCCGGGGACACTACAATGAGCAGTTCTTC; CDR3 protein: CASSRGHYNEQFF; clone size: few; V gene: TRBV5-6; D gene: .; J gene: TRBJ2-1
CDR3 DNA: TGTGCCAGCAGCTTAGACGAAGGGGGGGTCTCCATCGGGGAGCTGTTTTTT; CDR3 protein: CASSLDEGGVSIGELFF; clone size: many; V gene: TRBV7-2; D gene: .; J gene: TRBJ2-2
CDR3 DNA: TGTGCCAGCAGCCCAGGAGGTTTCAATCAGCCCCAGCATTTT; CDR3 protein: CASSPGGFNQPQHF; clone size: .; V gene: TRBV7-9; D gene: .; J gene: TRBJ1-5
CDR3 DNA: TGTGCCAGCAGCCCACGCGGACAGGGGGTAATCGGGCCTTTCTTT; CDR3 protein: CASSPRGQGVIGPFF; clone size: .; V gene: TRBV27; D gene: TRBD1; J gene: TRBJ1-1
CDR3 DNA: TGTGCCAGCAGTTACGGGGGGACAGACACCCAAGAGACCCAGTACTTC; CDR3 protein: CASSYGGTDTQETQYF; clone size: many; V gene: TRBV6-5; D gene: .; J gene: TRBJ2-5
CDR3 DNA: TGTGCCAGCAGTGATCTCGGTGTGGTGGTGAACACCGGGGAGCTGTTTTTT; CDR3 protein: CASSDLGVVVNTGELFF; clone size: few; V gene: TRBV2; D gene: .; J gene: TRBJ2-2
CDR3 DNA: TGTGCCAGCAGTTCAACACCCACCGAAGAGACCCAGTACTTC; CDR3 protein: CASSSTPTEETQYF; clone size: .; V gene: TRBV12-3/TRBV12-4; D gene: .; J gene: TRBJ2-5
CDR3 DNA: TGTGCCAGCAGTGATCTAATGACGAACACTGAAGCTTTCTTT; CDR3 protein: CASSDLMTNTEAFF; clone size: .; V gene: TRBV2; D gene: .; J gene: TRBJ1-1
CDR3 DNA: TGTGCCAGCAGCTTTCCGGGACAGTTCTCTGGAAACACCATATATTTT; CDR3 protein: CASSFPGQFSGNTIYF; clone size: many; V gene: TRBV7-2; D gene: TRBD1; J gene: TRBJ1-3
CDR3 DNA: TGTGCCAGCAGTTTATCCGGTTTTCATGAGACCCAGTACTTC; CDR3 protein: CASSLSGFHETQYF; clone size: .; V gene: TRBV27; D gene: .; J gene: TRBJ2-5
CDR3 DNA: TGTGCCAGCAGCACACCGGGACTCGACGACACAGATACGCAGTATTTT; CDR3 protein: CASSTPGLDDTDTQYF; clone size: many; V gene: TRBV7-9; D gene: .; J gene: TRBJ2-3
CDR3 DNA: TGTGCCAGCAGCACGGGACTAGCGGTTGAGCAGTTCTTC; CDR3 protein: CASSTGLAVEQFF; clone size: many; V gene: TRBV7-8; D gene: TRBD2; J gene: TRBJ2-1
CDR3 DNA: TGTGCCAGCAGCAACAGGGACGGCGTGACTGAAGCTTTCTTT; CDR3 protein: CASSNRDGVTEAFF; clone size: .; V gene: TRBV7-9; D gene: .; J gene: TRBJ1-1